This T cell receptor beta chain was captured in a study of chemoradiotherapy in HPV16-positive cancers. Here immunoSEQ multiplex PCR was the method, and the copy in TCRdb shows in-frame clones only, minus some. The sample lists about 16,000 clones; roughly two thirds were seen once. V lost 6 bases, J lost 7 bases, and 4 bases stayed unmatched. Germline V CDR1 and CDR2: MNHNS, SASEGT. The CDR3 consists of 13 residues. The sample here was tumor tissue, taken from a patient who underwent chemoradiotherapy. This receptor was identified in a human donor with HPV-associated anogenital cancer. This chain links TRBV6-1 with TRBJ2-1; TRBD1 agrees at 9 bases. This CDR3 is CASSGDRVNEQFF. CDR3 in DNA: TGTGCCAGCAGCGGGGACAGGGTGAATGAGCAGTTCTTC.